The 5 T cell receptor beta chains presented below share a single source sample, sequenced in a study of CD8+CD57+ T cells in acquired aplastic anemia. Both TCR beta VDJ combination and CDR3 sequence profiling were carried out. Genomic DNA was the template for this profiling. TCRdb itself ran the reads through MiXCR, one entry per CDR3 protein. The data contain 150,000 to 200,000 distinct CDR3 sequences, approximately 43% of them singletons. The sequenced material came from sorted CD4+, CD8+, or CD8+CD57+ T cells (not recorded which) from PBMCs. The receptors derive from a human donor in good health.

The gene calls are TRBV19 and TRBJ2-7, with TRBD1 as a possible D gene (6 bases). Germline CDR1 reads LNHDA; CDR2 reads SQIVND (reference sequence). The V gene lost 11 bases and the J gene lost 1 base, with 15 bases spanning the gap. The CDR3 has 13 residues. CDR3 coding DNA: TGTGCCCAAAGTAACAGGGCGTCCTACGAGCAGTACTTC. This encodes CAQSNRASYEQYF.

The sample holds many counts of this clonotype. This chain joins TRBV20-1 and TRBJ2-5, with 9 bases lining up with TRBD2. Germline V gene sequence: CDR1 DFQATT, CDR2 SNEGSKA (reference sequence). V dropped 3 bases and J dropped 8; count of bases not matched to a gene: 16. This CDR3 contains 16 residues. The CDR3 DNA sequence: TGCAGTGCTAGTACGCTAGCGGGGTCCATCGGGGGTACCCAGTACTTC. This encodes CSASTLAGSIGGTQYF.

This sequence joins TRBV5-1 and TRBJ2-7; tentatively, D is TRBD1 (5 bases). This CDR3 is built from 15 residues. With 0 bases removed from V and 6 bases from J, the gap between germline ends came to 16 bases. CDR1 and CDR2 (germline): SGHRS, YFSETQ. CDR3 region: CASSLAGQGRGEQYF. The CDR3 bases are TGCGCCAGCAGCTTGGCCGGGCAGGGTAGGGGCGAGCAGTACTTC.

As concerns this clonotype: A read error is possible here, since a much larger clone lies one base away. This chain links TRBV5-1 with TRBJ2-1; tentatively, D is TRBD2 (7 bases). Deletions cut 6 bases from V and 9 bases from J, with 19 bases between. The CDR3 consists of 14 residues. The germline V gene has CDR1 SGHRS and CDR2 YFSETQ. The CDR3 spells CASKLRTRGGEQFF. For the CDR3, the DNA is TGCGCCAGCAAATTAAGGACTAGAGGGGGTGAGCAGTTCTTC.

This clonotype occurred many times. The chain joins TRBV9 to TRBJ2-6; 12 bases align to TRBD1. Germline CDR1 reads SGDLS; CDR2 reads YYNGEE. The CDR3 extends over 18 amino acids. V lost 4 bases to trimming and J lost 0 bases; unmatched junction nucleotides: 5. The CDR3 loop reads CASSSGTGGNSGANVLTF. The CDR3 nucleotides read TGTGCCAGCAGCTCCGGGACAGGGGGCAACTCTGGGGCCAACGTCCTGACTTTC.